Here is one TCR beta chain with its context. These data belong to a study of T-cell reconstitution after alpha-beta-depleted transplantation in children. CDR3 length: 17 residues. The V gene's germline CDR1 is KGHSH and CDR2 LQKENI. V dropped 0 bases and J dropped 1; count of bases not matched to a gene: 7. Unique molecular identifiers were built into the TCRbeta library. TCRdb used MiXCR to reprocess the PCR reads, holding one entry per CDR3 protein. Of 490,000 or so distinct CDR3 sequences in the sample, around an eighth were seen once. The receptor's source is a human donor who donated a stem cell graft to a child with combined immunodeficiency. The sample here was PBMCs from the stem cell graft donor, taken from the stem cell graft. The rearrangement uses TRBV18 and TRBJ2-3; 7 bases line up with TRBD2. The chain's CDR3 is CASSPPRSLAGTDTQYF. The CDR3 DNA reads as TGTGCCAGCTCACCACCGCGGAGTCTAGCGGGCACAGATACGCAGTATTTT.